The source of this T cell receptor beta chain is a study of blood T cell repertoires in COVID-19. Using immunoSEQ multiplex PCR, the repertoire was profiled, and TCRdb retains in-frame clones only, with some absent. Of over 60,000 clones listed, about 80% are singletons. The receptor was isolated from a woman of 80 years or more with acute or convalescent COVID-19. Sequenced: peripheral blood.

CDR3 sequence reads: CASRRGRSSYNEQFF. DNA of the CDR3: TGTGCCAGCAGACGCGGGAGGAGCTCCTACAATGAGCAGTTCTTC. The chain is built from TRBV6-5 and TRBJ2-1; TRBD2 agrees at 8 bases. J gave up 0 bases and V 6 bases, and 4 bases lay outside the gene matches. Germline lookup yields CDR1 MNHEY and CDR2 SVGAGI. The CDR3 has 15 residues.